This T cell receptor beta chain was recorded in a study of PD-L1 blockade in urothelial cancer. Study background: Blood underwent analysis 3 weeks (second dose) and 6 weeks after treatment began.

Synthetic spike-ins, TCR analog templates, were added into each PCR. Repertoires were generated with immunoSEQ multiplex PCR, while TCRdb's copy carries only in-frame clones and drops some. The data show tens of thousands of clones, about 90% seen once. This clone was found once. Noted time point: peripheral blood 6 weeks after treatment start. Patients had locally advanced or metastatic urothelial carcinoma. V lost 4 bases, J lost 5 bases, and 3 bases stayed unmatched. The CDR3 has 15 residues. Germline assignment: CDR1 LGHNA and CDR2 YSLEER. The V call is TRBV4-3, the J call TRBJ2-1; the match to TRBD2 covers 12 bases. The sample consisted of PBMCs, taken around atezolizumab (anti-PD-L1) treatment. This receptor was obtained from a man aged 55 to 70 with urothelial cancer. The CDR3, as DNA: TGCGCCAGCAGCCTCGGGACTAGCGGGCACAATGAGCAGTTCTTC. Its translation: CASSLGTSGHNEQFF.